This record concerns one T cell receptor beta chain sequence. The antigen is not known. This specimen belongs to a study of T cells expressing NK-cell markers. Broader study findings: For four donors, these clonotypes were likewise the leading ones in the CD3+CD56-NKG2C+ fraction.

TCRdb re-called the 5' RACE reads and shows each CDR3 protein once, DNA omitted. This table holds some 140,000 distinct CDR3 sequences. CDR1 and CDR2 (germline): SGHDT, YYEEEE. The CDR3 is 19 amino acids. The V call is TRBV5-6, the J call TRBJ1-3; TCRdb gives TRBD1 as the D gene, but with no DNA this cannot be confirmed. The TCR originated in a woman in her 50s in good health. The sample consisted of blood T cells: a sorted CD56 or NKG2C T cell subset, CD4+ or CD8+ T cells, or bulk PBMC T cells (not recorded which). This chain's CDR3 is CASSLLVGQGPGSGNTIYF.